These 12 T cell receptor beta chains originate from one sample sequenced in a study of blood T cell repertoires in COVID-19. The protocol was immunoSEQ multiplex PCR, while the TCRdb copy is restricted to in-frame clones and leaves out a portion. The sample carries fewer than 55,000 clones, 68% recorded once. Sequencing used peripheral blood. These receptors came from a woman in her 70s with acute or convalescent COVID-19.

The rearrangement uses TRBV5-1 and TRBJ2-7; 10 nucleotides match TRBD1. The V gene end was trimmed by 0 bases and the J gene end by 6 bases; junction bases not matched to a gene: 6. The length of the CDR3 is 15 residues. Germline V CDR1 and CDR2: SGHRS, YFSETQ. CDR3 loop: CASSLATGQGFEQYF. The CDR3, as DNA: TGCGCCAGCAGCTTGGCAACGGGACAGGGGTTCGAGCAGTACTTC.

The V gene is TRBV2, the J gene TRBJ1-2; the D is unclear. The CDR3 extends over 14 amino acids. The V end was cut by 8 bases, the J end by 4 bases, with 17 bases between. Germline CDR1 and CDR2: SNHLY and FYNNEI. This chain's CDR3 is CASLMGGLSYGYTF. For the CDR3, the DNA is TGTGCCAGCCTCATGGGAGGTCTTAGCTATGGCTACACCTTC.

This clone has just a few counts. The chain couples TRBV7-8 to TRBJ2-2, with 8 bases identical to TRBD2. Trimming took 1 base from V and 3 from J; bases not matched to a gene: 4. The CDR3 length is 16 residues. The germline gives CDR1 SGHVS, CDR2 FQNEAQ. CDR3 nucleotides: TGTGCCAGCAGCTTAGTAGCGGGGAGGTACACCGGGGAGCTGTTTTTT. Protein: CASSLVAGRYTGELFF.

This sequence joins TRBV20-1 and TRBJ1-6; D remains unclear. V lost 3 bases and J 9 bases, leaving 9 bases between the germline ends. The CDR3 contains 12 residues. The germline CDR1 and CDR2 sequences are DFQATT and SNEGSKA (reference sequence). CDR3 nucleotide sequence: TGCAGTGCTAGTAGAGCTCGTTCACCCCTCCACTTT. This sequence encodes CSASRARSPLHF.

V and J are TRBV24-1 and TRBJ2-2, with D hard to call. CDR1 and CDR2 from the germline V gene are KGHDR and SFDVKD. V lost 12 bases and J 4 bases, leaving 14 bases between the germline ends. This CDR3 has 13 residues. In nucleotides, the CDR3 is TGTGCCTCCTCATCTACTTTCACCGGGGAGCTGTTTTTT. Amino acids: CASSSTFTGELFF.

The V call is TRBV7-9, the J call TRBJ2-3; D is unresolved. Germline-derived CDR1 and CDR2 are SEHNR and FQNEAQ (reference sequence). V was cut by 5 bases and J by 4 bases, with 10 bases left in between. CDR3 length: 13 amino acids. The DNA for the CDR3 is TGTGCCAGCAGCCCAACTCCCTCAGATACGCAGTATTTT. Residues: CASSPTPSDTQYF.

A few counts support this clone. CDR3 in amino acids: CASSQSPTGNNEQFF. The CDR3 DNA reads TGCGCCAGCAGCCAATCTCCCACAGGAAACAATGAGCAGTTCTTC. The chain recombines TRBV4-1 with TRBJ2-1; tentatively, D is TRBD1 (5 bases). Germline V gene sequence: CDR1 MGHRA, CDR2 YSYEKL. This CDR3 is built from 15 residues. With 2 bases removed from V and 5 bases from J, the gap between germline ends came to 13 bases.

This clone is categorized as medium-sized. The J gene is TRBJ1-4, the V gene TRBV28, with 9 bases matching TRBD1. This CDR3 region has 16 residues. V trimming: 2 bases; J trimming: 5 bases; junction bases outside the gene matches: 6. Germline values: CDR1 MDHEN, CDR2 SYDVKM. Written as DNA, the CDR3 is TGTGCCAGCAGTTTACCCGACAGGGGGAAGAATGAAAAACTGTTTTTT. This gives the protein CASSLPDRGKNEKLFF.

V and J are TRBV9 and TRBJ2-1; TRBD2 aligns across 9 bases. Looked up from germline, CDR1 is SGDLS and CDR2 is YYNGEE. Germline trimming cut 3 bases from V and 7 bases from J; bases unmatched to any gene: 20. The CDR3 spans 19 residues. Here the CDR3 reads CASSGSLDEGSGRGNEQFF. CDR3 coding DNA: TGTGCCAGCAGCGGATCGTTGGATGAGGGTAGCGGGAGAGGGAATGAGCAGTTCTTC.

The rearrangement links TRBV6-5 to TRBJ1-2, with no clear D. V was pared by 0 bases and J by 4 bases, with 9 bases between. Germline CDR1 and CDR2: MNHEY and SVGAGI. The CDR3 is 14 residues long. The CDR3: CASSYSWEGYGYTF. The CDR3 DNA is TGTGCCAGCAGTTACTCTTGGGAGGGCTATGGCTACACCTTC.

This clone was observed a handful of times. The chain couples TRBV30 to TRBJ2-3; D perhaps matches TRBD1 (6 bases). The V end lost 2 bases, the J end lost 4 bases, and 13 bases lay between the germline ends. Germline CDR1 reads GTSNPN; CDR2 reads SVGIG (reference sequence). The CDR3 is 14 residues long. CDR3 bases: TGTGCCTGGAGTCCAGGGGTCCGTGCAGATACGCAGTATTTT. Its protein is CAWSPGVRADTQYF.

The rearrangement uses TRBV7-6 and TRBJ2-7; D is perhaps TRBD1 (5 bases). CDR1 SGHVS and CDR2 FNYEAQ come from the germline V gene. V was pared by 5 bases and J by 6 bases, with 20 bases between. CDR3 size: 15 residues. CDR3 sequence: CASSPSSAGLGEQYF. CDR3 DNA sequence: TGTGCCAGCAGCCCCTCCTCCGCAGGGTTGGGCGAGCAGTACTTC.